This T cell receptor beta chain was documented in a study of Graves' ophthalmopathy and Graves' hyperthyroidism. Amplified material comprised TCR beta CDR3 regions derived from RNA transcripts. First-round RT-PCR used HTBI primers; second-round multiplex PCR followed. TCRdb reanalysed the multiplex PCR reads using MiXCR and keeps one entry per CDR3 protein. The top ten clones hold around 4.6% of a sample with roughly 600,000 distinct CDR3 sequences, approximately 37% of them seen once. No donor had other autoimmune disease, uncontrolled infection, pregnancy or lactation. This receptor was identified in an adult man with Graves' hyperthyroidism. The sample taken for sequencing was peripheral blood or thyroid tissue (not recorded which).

The CDR3 nucleotides read TGTGCCAGCAGCCCCCCGGGACGGGGGGTCGGTTCACCCCTCCACTTT. Protein: CASSPPGRGVGSPLHF. V and J are TRBV25-1 and TRBJ1-6, with a tentative D call TRBD1 (5 bases). The CDR3 totals 16 residues. The V gene lost 6 bases and the J gene lost 9 bases, with 21 bases spanning the gap. Germline V gene sequence: CDR1 MGHDK, CDR2 SYGVNS. The full variable domain, in which reference TRBV25-1 and TRBJ1-6 provide the parts outside the CDR3, is EADIYQTPRYLVIGTGKKITLECSQTMGHDKMYWYQQDPGMELHLIHYSYGVNSTEKGDLSSESTVSRIRTEHFPLTLESARPSHTSQYLCASSPPGRGVGSPLHFGNGTRLTVT.